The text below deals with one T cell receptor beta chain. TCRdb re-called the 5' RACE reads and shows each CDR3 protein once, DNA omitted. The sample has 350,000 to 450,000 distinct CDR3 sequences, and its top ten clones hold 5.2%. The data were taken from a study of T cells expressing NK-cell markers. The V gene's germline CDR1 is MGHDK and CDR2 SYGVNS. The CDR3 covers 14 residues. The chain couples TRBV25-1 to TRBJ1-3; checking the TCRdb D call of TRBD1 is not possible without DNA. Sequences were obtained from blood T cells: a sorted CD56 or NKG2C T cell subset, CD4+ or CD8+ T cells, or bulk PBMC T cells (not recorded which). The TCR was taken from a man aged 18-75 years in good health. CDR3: CASSDPTAGNTIYF.